A single sample is the source of the 25 T cell receptor beta chains below, sequenced in a study of T-cell memory formation after mild COVID-19. MiXCR, applied by TCRdb to the 5' RACE reads, yields one record per CDR3 protein. The repertoire has about 250,000 distinct CDR3 sequences, approximately 16% of them found once; the top ten carry 3.5%. The sequencing input was PBMCs or a T cell subset sorted from them (not recorded which). The receptors derive from a man aged 18-30 years who had mild COVID-19 (a few samples of this study predate the infection). Cell type and time point are not known.

The chain has TRBV20-1 and TRBJ2-7; 8 bases line up with TRBD1. The CDR3 contains 14 residues. Per the germline V gene, CDR1 is DFQATT and CDR2 is SNEGSKA (reference sequence). J was trimmed by 0 bases and V by 6 bases; bases with no gene match: 7. The CDR3 reads CSAERGTGSYEQYF. DNA of the CDR3: TGCAGTGCCGAAAGGGGGACAGGCTCCTACGAGCAGTACTTC.

This clonotype was seen a handful of times. The chain has TRBV7-3 and TRBJ2-3; a possible D gene is TRBD2 (6 bases). Trimming stripped 2 bases from V and 5 bases from J, with 11 bases between. This CDR3 has 14 amino acids. CDR1 SGHTA and CDR2 FQGTGA come from the germline V gene. Here the CDR3 DNA reads TGTGCCAGCAGCTTAGGGGGGACCCTAGATACGCAGTATTTT. Protein: CASSLGGTLDTQYF.

This clonotype was observed a few times. The V gene is TRBV4-3, the J gene TRBJ2-5; no clear D. CDR3 length: 14 residues. The V gene's germline CDR1 is LGHNA and CDR2 YSLEER. The V gene lost 0 bases and the J gene lost 1 base, with 6 bases spanning the gap. CDR3 nucleotide sequence: TGCGCCAGCAGCCAAGATTCCAGCCAAGAGACCCAGTACTTC. This gives the protein CASSQDSSQETQYF.

This clonotype occurred a few times. V gene TRBV5-1 combines with J gene TRBJ2-1; possible D gene TRBD1, 6 bases. V was clipped by 0 bases and J by 5 bases, with 12 bases between them. The CDR3 loop spans 15 amino acids. The germline V gene encodes CDR1 SGHRS and CDR2 YFSETQ. CDR3 protein: CASSLDYRVHNEQFF. In DNA, the CDR3 is TGCGCCAGCAGCTTGGACTACAGGGTGCACAATGAGCAGTTCTTC.

This sequence joins TRBV12-3 or TRBV12-4 and TRBJ2-4, with D possibly matching TRBD2 (5 bases). The CDR3 covers 14 residues. V lost 5 bases, J lost 0 bases, and 8 bases lay in between. Written as DNA, the CDR3 is TGTGCCAGCAGTCCGAGGGAAGCCAAAAACATTCAGTACTTC. It yields the protein CASSPREAKNIQYF.

The chain combines TRBV7-3 with TRBJ1-1; 7 bases agree with TRBD1. This CDR3 has 14 amino acids. After removal of 5 bases from V and 4 bases from J, the junction contained 7 bases not matched to a gene. Germline V gene data show CDR1 as SGHTA and CDR2 as FQGTGA. CDR3: CASSVQGRGTEAFF. The CDR3 DNA follows: TGTGCCAGCAGCGTACAGGGGCGTGGCACTGAAGCTTTCTTT. The full variable domain, rest sourced from reference TRBV7-3 and TRBJ1-1, is GAGVSQTPSNKVTEKGKYVELRCDPISGHTALYWYRQSLGQGPEFLIYFQGTGAADDSGLPNDRFFAVRPEGSVSTLKIQRTERGDSAVYLCASSVQGRGTEAFFGQGTRLTVV.

This chain joins TRBV7-2 and TRBJ1-5, with D possibly being TRBD1 (5 bases). Germline values: CDR1 SGHTA, CDR2 FQGNSA. Deletions cut 0 bases from V and 6 bases from J, with 9 bases between. The CDR3 is 14 residues long. The CDR3 DNA reads TGTGCCAGCAGCTTAGCTTCGGGGGGTCAGCCCCAGCATTTT. It codes for CASSLASGGQPQHF.

The genes are TRBV5-1 and TRBJ1-1; D not certain. In germline, CDR1 is SGHRS, CDR2 YFSETQ. V was clipped by 1 base and J by 7 bases, with 14 bases between them. This CDR3 spans 14 amino acids. The CDR3 coding sequence is TGCGCCAGCAGCTTGTATGTCCGGGGAAGTGAAGCTTTCTTT. Encoded protein: CASSLYVRGSEAFF. Together with reference TRBV5-1 and TRBJ1-1, the CDR3 gives the full variable domain: KAGVTQTPRYLIKTRGQQVTLSCSPISGHRSVSWYQQTPGQGLQFLFEYFSETQRNKGNFPGRFSGRQFSNSRSEMNVSTLELGDSALYLCASSLYVRGSEAFFGQGTRLTVV.

The chain carries TRBV6-5 and TRBJ2-7; a possible D gene is TRBD1 (5 bases). The CDR3 is 16 amino acids. V dropped 6 bases and J dropped 0 bases, with 18 bases sitting between them. The V gene's germline CDR1 is MNHEY and CDR2 SVGAGI. As DNA, the CDR3 is TGTGCCAGCAGCTACGGAATCAGGGTAGGCTCCTACGAGCAGTACTTC. Amino acid sequence: CASSYGIRVGSYEQYF.

This clonotype has a handful of counts. The chain is built from TRBV6-5 and TRBJ2-7; D might be TRBD2 (5 bases). The CDR3 is 16 residues long. CDR1 and CDR2 (germline): MNHEY, SVGAGI. V was cut by 4 bases and J by 2 bases, with 18 bases left in between. In DNA, the CDR3 is TGTGCCAGCAGTTCAAGCCCCCGGCCGCGGGCCTACGAGCAGTACTTC. As protein: CASSSSPRPRAYEQYF.

The chain recombines TRBV5-1 with TRBJ2-1, with D perhaps being TRBD1 or TRBD2 (5 bases each). CDR3 size: 15 residues. Trimming stripped 4 bases from V and 5 bases from J, with 16 bases between. Germline-derived CDR1 and CDR2 are SGHRS and YFSETQ. CDR3 coding DNA: TGCGCCAGCAGCAGGGACGGCCGGGGACACAATGAGCAGTTCTTC. Its translation is CASSRDGRGHNEQFF.

This clonotype was detected a few times. This rearrangement joins TRBV7-9 to TRBJ2-7, with D possibly TRBD2 on 5 matching bases. The CDR3 contains 13 residues. CDR1 is SEHNR and CDR2 is FQNEAQ in the germline V gene (reference sequence). V was cut by 5 bases and J by 2 bases, with 10 bases left in between. CDR3 DNA sequence: TGTGCCAGCAGCGGACCGGGGACCTACGAGCAGTACGTC. It translates to CASSGPGTYEQYV.

There are a few counts of this clonotype. The V and J genes are TRBV20-1 and TRBJ2-1, with 9 bases fitting TRBD1. This CDR3 comprises 15 residues. CDR1 DFQATT and CDR2 SNEGSKA come from the germline V gene (reference sequence). This CDR3 is CRGTGIENSYNEQFF. The CDR3 nucleotides read TGCAGGGGGACAGGGATCGAAAACTCCTACAATGAGCAGTTCTTC.

The chain uses TRBV7-2 and TRBJ2-4; either TRBD1 or TRBD2 may supply D (5 bases each). V lost 5 bases and J 0 bases, leaving 11 bases between the germline ends. This CDR3 contains 15 residues. Germline CDR1 SGHTA, CDR2 FQGNSA. As DNA, the CDR3 is TGTGCCAGCAGCCCCGAGGGGCCAGCCAAAAACATTCAGTACTTC. Translated, it gives CASSPEGPAKNIQYF.

This clonotype was picked up a small number of times. This sequence joins TRBV12-3 or TRBV12-4 and TRBJ1-5, with TRBD1 as a possible D gene (6 bases). This CDR3 is 14 amino acids long. The germline V and J ends were trimmed by 3 bases and 6 bases, with 12 bases remaining between them. DNA of the CDR3: TGTGCCAGCAGTTTTGCAGGGGCCCCTCAGCCCCAGCATTTT. Amino acid sequence: CASSFAGAPQPQHF.

This clonotype was observed a handful of times. The rearrangement links TRBV4-1 to TRBJ1-1, with 7 nucleotides matching TRBD1. The CDR3 extends over 16 amino acids. Germline trimming cut 2 bases from V and 1 base from J; bases unmatched to any gene: 7. Germline lookup yields CDR1 MGHRA and CDR2 YSYEKL. The CDR3 nucleotides are TGCGCCAGCAGCCAACTCCCGACAGGGAAGAACACTGAAGCTTTCTTT. The encoded protein is CASSQLPTGKNTEAFF.

This clonotype was found a few times. This chain joins TRBV4-2 and TRBJ2-3, with 12 positions matching TRBD2. V lost 3 bases, J lost 6 bases, and 13 bases stayed unmatched. Germline values: CDR1 LGHNA, CDR2 YNFKEQ. The length of the CDR3 is 18 residues. CDR3 amino acids: CASSQTVGLAGGPDTQYF. Here the CDR3 DNA reads TGTGCCAGCAGCCAGACCGTGGGGCTAGCGGGGGGGCCGGATACGCAGTATTTT.

V gene TRBV12-3 or TRBV12-4 combines with J gene TRBJ2-5; 7 bases agree with TRBD1. The J segment lost 4 bases and the V segment lost 6 bases, leaving 5 bases of the junction unmatched. The CDR3 runs to 13 residues. The CDR3 protein is CASSLRDRETQYF. CDR3 bases: TGTGCCAGCAGCCTCCGGGACAGAGAGACCCAGTACTTC.

The rearrangement uses TRBV9 and TRBJ1-1; tentatively, D is TRBD1 (6 bases). The CDR3 is made up of 15 amino acids. Germline values: CDR1 SGDLS, CDR2 YYNGEE. V lost 0 bases and J lost 0, with 9 bases in between. In DNA form, the CDR3 reads TGTGCCAGCAGCGTAGGGACAGCTATGAACACTGAAGCTTTCTTT. It encodes CASSVGTAMNTEAFF.

The chain combines TRBV5-4 with TRBJ1-5; 7 bases fit TRBD1. Trimming at V came to 2 bases and at J to 7 bases, leaving 6 bases not matched to a gene. The CDR3 is 14 residues long. Per germline, CDR1 SGHNT and CDR2 YYREEE (reference sequence). The CDR3 DNA is TGTGCCAGCAGCTTAGAGGGGGCAGGGCAGCCCCAGCATTTT. It is translated as CASSLEGAGQPQHF.

The V gene is TRBV6-6, the J gene TRBJ2-7, with a weak D call TRBD1 (5 bases). CDR1 MNHNY and CDR2 SVGAGI come from the germline V gene (reference sequence). The CDR3 covers 14 residues. The germline V and J ends were trimmed by 0 bases and 6 bases, with 12 bases remaining between them. CDR3 nucleotides: TGTGCCAGCAGTTACTCCGCAGGGAAGGGCGAGCAGTACGTC. Residues: CASSYSAGKGEQYV.

The chain links TRBV7-2 to TRBJ2-2; no clear D. V was pared by 3 bases and J by 4 bases, with 12 bases between. The germline CDR1 and CDR2 sequences are SGHTA and FQGNSA. The CDR3 consists of 15 residues. DNA of the CDR3: TGTGCCAGCAGCTTTCGTGGGCCAAGCACCGGGGAGCTGTTTTTT. Translation: CASSFRGPSTGELFF.

The genes are TRBV6-5 and TRBJ1-6, with 8 bases that match TRBD1. V dropped 2 bases and J dropped 10; count of bases not matched to a gene: 10. Germline V gene sequence: CDR1 MNHEY, CDR2 SVGAGI. The CDR3 length is 16 residues. CDR3: CASSYRGGQAGSPLHF. The CDR3 DNA follows: TGTGCCAGCAGTTACCGGGGGGGACAGGCAGGCTCACCCCTCCACTTT.

This clonotype has just one count. A junction end diverges from the germline sequence, so it may reflect a read error. The chain has TRBV29-1 and TRBJ2-7, with 9 bases lining up with TRBD1. The germline V gene encodes CDR1 SQVTM and CDR2 ANQGSEA. The CDR3 is 14 amino acids. The CDR3 coding sequence is TGCAGCGCCCAATCGGGGACAGGGTCCTACGAGAAGTACTTC. Its translation is CSAQSGTGSYEKYF.

There are a few counts of this clonotype. This chain joins TRBV4-3 and TRBJ1-2, with D maybe TRBD1 (5 bases). V lost 4 bases, J lost 5 bases, and 11 bases lay in between. This CDR3 comprises 13 residues. CDR1 is LGHNA and CDR2 is YSLEER in the germline V gene. Written as DNA, the CDR3 is TGCGCCAGCAGCCTGCCCGGGGGATATGGCTACACCTTC. It specifies CASSLPGGYGYTF.